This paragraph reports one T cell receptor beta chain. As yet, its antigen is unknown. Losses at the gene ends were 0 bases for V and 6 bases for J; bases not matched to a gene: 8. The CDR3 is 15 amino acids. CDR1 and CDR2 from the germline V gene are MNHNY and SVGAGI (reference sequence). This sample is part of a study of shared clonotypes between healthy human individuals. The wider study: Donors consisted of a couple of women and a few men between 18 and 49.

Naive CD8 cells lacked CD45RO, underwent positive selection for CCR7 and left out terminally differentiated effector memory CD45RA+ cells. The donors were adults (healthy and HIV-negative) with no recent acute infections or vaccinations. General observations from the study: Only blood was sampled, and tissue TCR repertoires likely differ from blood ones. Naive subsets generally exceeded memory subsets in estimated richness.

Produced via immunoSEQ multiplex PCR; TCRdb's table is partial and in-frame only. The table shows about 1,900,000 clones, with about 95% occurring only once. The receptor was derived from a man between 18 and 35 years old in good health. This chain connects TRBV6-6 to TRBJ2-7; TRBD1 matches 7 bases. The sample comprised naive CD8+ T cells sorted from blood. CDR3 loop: CASSYSLGQLREQYF. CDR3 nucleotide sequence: TGTGCCAGCAGTTACTCGCTGGGACAGCTCCGCGAGCAGTACTTC.